The 32 T cell receptor beta chains below all came from one sample that was sequenced in a study of vaccination effects on CD4 cells after COVID-19. These receptors' targets are unknown. CD4+ T cells specific for antigen were expanded with viral peptide pools by the ViraFEST assay before sequencing. Having been cultured for less than 13 days, the cells underwent CD4+ T cell isolation. PCR showed that the person got SARS-CoV-2 infection at some point between March and December 2020. Profiling relied on immunoSEQ multiplex PCR, and the TCRdb table lists in-frame clones only, not all of them. The data contain tens of thousands of clones, around 80% of them singletons. The sample here was CD4+ T cells from PBMCs cultured with HIV peptides, taken before COVID-19 vaccination. The subset here: HIV-1 Nef peptide pool negative control/reference culture. The receptors were gathered from a human donor who had a prior SARS-CoV-2 infection.

CDR3 in amino acids: CASSYDSGASGTDTQYF. The DNA for the CDR3 is TGTGCCAGCAGCTACGACAGCGGAGCCTCCGGCACAGATACGCAGTATTTT. V and J are TRBV7-8 and TRBJ2-3; D could derive from TRBD1 or TRBD2 (5 bases each). The V end lost 4 bases, the J end lost 1 base, and 18 bases lay between the germline ends. This CDR3 is 17 amino acids long. Germline CDR1 SGHVS, CDR2 FQNEAQ.

There are a few counts of this clone. The chain recombines TRBV24-1 with TRBJ1-2, with unresolved D. Germline V CDR1 and CDR2: KGHDR, SFDVKD. The germline V and J ends were trimmed by 4 bases and 4 bases, with 3 bases remaining between them. This CDR3 contains 11 residues. CDR3 DNA: TGTGCCACCAGTGACAGCTATGGCTACACCTTC. This translates into CATSDSYGYTF.

The chain has TRBV2 and TRBJ2-1; unclear D gene. Germline V gene sequence: CDR1 SNHLY, CDR2 FYNNEI. The CDR3 has 15 amino acids. The germline V and J ends were trimmed by 2 bases and 2 bases, with 10 bases remaining between them. The CDR3 DNA sequence: TGTGCCAGCAGTGAACGAAGTGGGACCTACAATGAGCAGTTCTTC. Translated, it gives CASSERSGTYNEQFF.

The J gene is TRBJ2-1, the V gene TRBV5-1; possible D gene TRBD2, 6 bases. The V and J ends lost 4 bases and 7 bases respectively, with 18 bases between them. CDR1 SGHRS and CDR2 YFSETQ come from the germline V gene. This CDR3 is built from 15 residues. Written as DNA, the CDR3 is TGCGCCAGCAGCCGGGGGTCTGCCCCGGGGAATGAGCAGTTCTTC. Its translation is CASSRGSAPGNEQFF.

The V and J genes are TRBV6-2 or TRBV6-3 and TRBJ2-3; TRBD2 matches at 11 bases. In germline, CDR1 is MNHEY, CDR2 SVGEGT. The CDR3 runs 15 residues. V lost 4 bases and J lost 4; bases outside the gene matches: 4. The CDR3 bases are TGTGCCAGCAGTTCCGTAGCGGGAGGGGCAGATACGCAGTATTTT. It encodes CASSSVAGGADTQYF.

The chain uses TRBV5-1 and TRBJ1-2; TRBD1 might be the D (6 bases). Germline CDR1 SGHRS, CDR2 YFSETQ. The CDR3 extends over 16 amino acids. The V and J ends lost 4 bases and 8 bases respectively, with 24 bases between them. The CDR3 sequence is CASSHRQDSGRGGYTF. The CDR3, as DNA: TGCGCCAGCAGCCACCGACAGGATTCGGGCCGCGGCGGCTACACCTTC.

This clone was detected a few times. This chain joins TRBV21-1 and TRBJ1-4. TRBV21-1 is annotated as a pseudogene. The CDR3 covers 18 residues. The CDR3 bases are TGTGCCAGCAGCAAAACTAGGTTGGCGGGAGCAGTTAATGAAAAACTGTTTTTT. Amino acid sequence: CASSKTRLAGAVNEKLFF.

The sample holds a few counts of this clone. This sequence joins TRBV7-8 and TRBJ1-2; 9 nucleotides line up with TRBD1. From germline, CDR1 is SGHVS and CDR2 FQNEAQ. The V gene end was trimmed by 4 bases and the J gene end by 8 bases; junction bases not matched to a gene: 11. CDR3 length equals 15 residues. For the CDR3, the DNA is TGTGCCAGCAGCTCATCGTCACAGGGGGCTGGGGGCTACACCTTC. Its protein product is CASSSSSQGAGGYTF.

The chain links TRBV9 to TRBJ2-3, with D perhaps given as TRBD1 or TRBD2 (6 bases each). Deletions cut 4 bases from V and 6 bases from J, with 18 bases between. The CDR3 totals 15 residues. Germline CDR1 and CDR2: SGDLS and YYNGEE. CDR3: CASSLAAGGWDTQYF. The CDR3 nucleotides are TGTGCCAGCAGCCTTGCGGCCGGGGGCTGGGATACGCAGTATTTT.

This chain uses TRBV15 with TRBJ1-5; no firm D call. Looked up from germline, CDR1 is LNHNV and CDR2 is YYDKDF (reference sequence). V dropped 4 bases and J dropped 9 bases, with 22 bases sitting between them. The CDR3 has 16 amino acids. CDR3 sequence reads: CATSTDLMGSGRPQHF. The CDR3, as DNA: TGTGCCACCAGCACCGATCTCATGGGGTCTGGTCGGCCCCAGCATTTT.

The genes are TRBV7-3 and TRBJ2-2; D assignment may be TRBD1 or TRBD2 (5 bases each). The CDR3 sequence is 16 residues long. The germline V gene has CDR1 SGHTA and CDR2 FQGTGA. V was cut by 5 bases and J by 0 bases, with 13 bases left in between. CDR3 bases: TGTGCCAGCAGCCGATACGGGGCCACGAACACCGGGGAGCTGTTTTTT. Its translation: CASSRYGATNTGELFF.

The CDR3: CASSPRTRETQYF. In nucleotides, the CDR3 is TGTGCCAGCTCACCACGTACCAGGGAGACCCAGTACTTC. The chain is built from TRBV18 and TRBJ2-5; D is unclear. With 1 base removed from V and 5 bases from J, the gap between germline ends came to 8 bases. CDR3 size: 13 residues. The V gene's germline CDR1 is KGHSH and CDR2 LQKENI. Based on the CDR3 plus reference TRBV18 and TRBJ2-5, the full variable domain is NAGVMQNPRHLVRRRGQEARLRCSPMKGHSHVYWYRQLPEEGLKFMVYLQKENIIDESGMPKERFSAEFPKEGPSILRIQQVVRGDSAAYFCASSPRTRETQYFGPGTRLLVL.

The table lists this clone with a count of one. V gene TRBV3-1 (or the pseudogene TRBV3-2) combines with J gene TRBJ2-1; TRBD2 matches at 12 bases. The germline V gene has CDR1 LGHDT and CDR2 YNNKEL (reference sequence). V trimming: 4 bases; J trimming: 2 bases; junction bases outside the gene matches: 3. The CDR3 consists of 16 residues. The CDR3 region has the DNA TGTGCCAGCAGCCTACTAGCGGGAGGCGCCTACAATGAGCAGTTCTTC. Its protein is CASSLLAGGAYNEQFF.

The genes are TRBV11-3 and TRBJ2-1, with 13 bases aligning to TRBD2. Germline V CDR1 and CDR2: SGHNT, YENEEA. V lost 4 bases and J lost 4; bases outside the gene matches: 4. The length of the CDR3 is 16 residues. The CDR3 DNA reads as TGTGCCAGCAGCTCGAAGACTAGCGGGAGGTACAATGAGCAGTTCTTC. Residues: CASSSKTSGRYNEQFF. Full variable domain (rest looked up from reference TRBV11-3 and TRBJ2-1): EAGVVQSPRYKIIEKKQPVAFWCNPISGHNTLYWYLQNLGQGPELLIRYENEEAVDDSQLPKDRFSAERLKGVDSTLKIQPAELGDSAVYLCASSSKTSGRYNEQFFGPGTRLTVL.

For the CDR3, the DNA is TGTGCCAGCTCACCCTGGACAGGCGTCGAAGCTTTCTTT. It encodes CASSPWTGVEAFF. The rearrangement uses TRBV18 and TRBJ1-1; 7 nucleotides align to TRBD1. V shed 3 bases and J 8 bases; nucleotides not matched to a gene: 6. This CDR3 is built from 13 residues. Germline-derived CDR1 and CDR2 are KGHSH and LQKENI. The variable domain in full, with the rest retrieved from reference TRBV18 and TRBJ1-1, is NAGVMQNPRHLVRRRGQEARLRCSPMKGHSHVYWYRQLPEEGLKFMVYLQKENIIDESGMPKERFSAEFPKEGPSILRIQQVVRGDSAAYFCASSPWTGVEAFFGQGTRLTVV.

In its sample, this clone was seen a few times. V and J are TRBV7-2 and TRBJ2-7; 7 bases agree with TRBD2. This CDR3 is built from 15 residues. The germline V gene encodes CDR1 SGHTA and CDR2 FQGNSA. V lost 5 bases, J lost 7 bases, and 14 bases stayed unmatched. CDR3 bases: TGTGCCAGCAGCCAACATGCTAGCGGAGACAGAGAGCAGTACTTC. Residues: CASSQHASGDREQYF.

The V and J genes are TRBV12-3 or TRBV12-4 and TRBJ2-7; TRBD2 aligns across 7 bases. The CDR3 runs 13 residues. Losses at the gene ends were 4 bases for V and 3 bases for J; bases not matched to a gene: 3. For the CDR3, the DNA is TGTGCCAGCAGTTCCAGGGAGGGCTACGAGCAGTACTTC. Its translation: CASSSREGYEQYF.

The genes are TRBV2 and TRBJ2-5, with D unresolved. The germline gives CDR1 SNHLY, CDR2 FYNNEI. This CDR3 region has 14 residues. V gave up 5 bases and J gave up 1 base, with 11 bases separating them. CDR3 nucleotide sequence: TGTGCCAGCAGTAAGCTGCAAGTCCAAGAGACCCAGTACTTC. This sequence encodes CASSKLQVQETQYF.

The gene calls are TRBV7-3 and TRBJ2-3, with a tentative D call TRBD2 (6 bases). The CDR3 is 16 residues long. V was cut by 4 bases and J by 0 bases, with 14 bases left in between. CDR1 is SGHTA and CDR2 is FQGTGA in the germline V gene. The CDR3 spells CASSSPGRGSTDTQYF. The CDR3 DNA sequence: TGTGCCAGCAGCTCCCCGGGCCGGGGGAGCACAGATACGCAGTATTTT.

J is TRBJ2-7 and V is TRBV7-8, with D tentatively TRBD1 (6 bases). The CDR3 is made up of 14 amino acids. The V end lost 4 bases, the J end lost 1 base, and 11 bases lay between the germline ends. CDR1 and CDR2 (germline): SGHVS, FQNEAQ. The CDR3 DNA reads TGTGCCAGCAGCTACAGGACAGAATCCTACGAGCAGTACTTC. It specifies CASSYRTESYEQYF.

The CDR3 spells CASGGDRGLSGANVLTF. The DNA of the CDR3 is TGTGCCAGCGGGGGGGACAGGGGGCTCTCTGGGGCCAACGTCCTGACTTTC. The chain recombines TRBV2 with TRBJ2-6, with 12 bases that match TRBD1. This CDR3 is built from 17 residues. V shed 8 bases and J 0 bases; nucleotides not matched to a gene: 5. Germline V lookup: CDR1 SNHLY, CDR2 FYNNEI.

Details on this clone: At one end the junction does not follow the germline gene, possibly because of a read error. The V gene is TRBV7-7, the J gene TRBJ2-5; D not resolved. This CDR3 spans 14 amino acids. Germline CDR1 reads SSHAT; CDR2 reads FNYEAQ (reference sequence). CDR3 amino acids: CASSLGAAQETQYF. In DNA, the CDR3 is TGTGCTAGCAGCCTAGGCGCAGCCCAAGAGACCCAGTACTTC.

Here the CDR3 DNA reads TGTGCCGGAGGGACAACCGATCAGCCCCAGCATTTT. Translated, it gives CAGGTTDQPQHF. This chain joins TRBV19 and TRBJ1-5; D perhaps matches TRBD1 (6 bases). The CDR3 runs 12 residues. Between the trimmed V and J ends, which lost 11 bases and 5 bases, there was a span of 13 bases. Germline CDR1 reads LNHDA; CDR2 reads SQIVND (reference sequence).

This chain connects TRBV10-3 to TRBJ2-7, with a tentative D call TRBD1 (5 bases). The CDR3 runs 16 residues. Deletions cut 4 bases from V and 0 bases from J, with 16 bases between. Per the germline V gene, CDR1 is ENHRY and CDR2 is SYGVKD. The CDR3 DNA reads as TGTGCCATCAGTGGGGGCGGCAGTTCGGGCTCCTACGAGCAGTACTTC. It codes for CAISGGGSSGSYEQYF.

This rearrangement joins TRBV5-4 to TRBJ2-3, with 9 bases that match TRBD2. Unmatched junction bases numbered 7, after V lost 4 bases and J lost 4 bases. CDR1 and CDR2 (germline): SGHNT, YYREEE (reference sequence). The CDR3 contains 15 residues. CDR3 amino acids: CASSPRTSAADTQYF. For the CDR3, the DNA is TGTGCCAGCAGCCCCAGGACTAGCGCGGCAGATACGCAGTATTTT.

The chain recombines TRBV6-2 or TRBV6-3 with TRBJ2-5; 11 positions match TRBD2. CDR1 MNHEY and CDR2 SVGEGT come from the germline V gene. CDR3 length equals 14 residues. With 4 bases clipped from V and 7 bases from J, the junction kept 5 bases outside the gene matches. The CDR3 spells CASSSSGRPGTQYF. CDR3 DNA sequence: TGTGCCAGCAGTTCTAGCGGGAGGCCCGGGACCCAGTACTTC.

This chain connects TRBV7-6 to TRBJ2-1; D gene uncertain. The CDR3 has 13 residues. Per the germline V gene, CDR1 is SGHVS and CDR2 is FNYEAQ. V lost 2 bases to trimming and J lost 0 bases, with 2 bases between them. CDR3 amino acids: CASSLTSYNEQFF. CDR3 bases: TGTGCCAGCAGCTTAACCTCCTACAATGAGCAGTTCTTC.

This clone was counted a few times. The rearrangement joins TRBV7-2 to TRBJ2-1; D gene ambiguous. Germline loops: CDR1 SGHTA, CDR2 FQGNSA. The length of the CDR3 is 15 residues. V lost 7 bases, J lost 1 base, and 14 bases lay in between. The CDR3 DNA reads as TGTGCCAGCACCTATGTCGGCGGATCCTACAATGAGCAGTTCTTC. Translation: CASTYVGGSYNEQFF.

This chain connects TRBV7-2 to TRBJ1-5, with a possible D match to TRBD1 (5 bases). Germline V gives CDR1 SGHTA, CDR2 FQGNSA. V shed 1 base and J shed 5 bases, with 12 bases lying between them. The CDR3 sequence is 15 residues long. The DNA of the CDR3 is TGTGCCAGCAGCTTAGACGGGGCCCCTTATCAGCCCCAGCATTTT. Translation: CASSLDGAPYQPQHF. Drawing the rest from reference TRBV7-2 and TRBJ1-5, the complete variable domain is GAGVSQSPSNKVTEKGKDVELRCDPISGHTALYWYRQSLGQGLEFLIYFQGNSAPDKSGLPSDRFSAERTGGSVSTLTIQRTQQEDSAVYLCASSLDGAPYQPQHFGDGTRLSIL.

The chain joins TRBV19 to TRBJ2-1; tentative D call: TRBD1 (5 bases). Germline loops: CDR1 LNHDA, CDR2 SQIVND (reference sequence). The CDR3 is 15 residues long. V was shortened by 5 bases and J by 4 bases, with 15 bases between the two germline ends. The CDR3 loop is CASSASRGPYNEQFF. In DNA form, the CDR3 reads TGTGCCAGTAGTGCCTCTAGGGGCCCTTACAATGAGCAGTTCTTC.

This rearrangement joins TRBV6-5 to TRBJ1-2; weak D call: TRBD1 (6 bases). Trimming pared 2 bases from V and 4 bases from J, leaving 11 bases between. In germline, CDR1 is MNHEY, CDR2 SVGAGI. The CDR3 covers 14 residues. CDR3 region: CASSYGQSGYGYTF. The CDR3 DNA sequence: TGTGCCAGCAGTTACGGACAGTCTGGCTATGGCTACACCTTC.

Only a few counts were recorded for this clone. This sequence joins TRBV19 and TRBJ2-3; perhaps TRBD1 as D (7 bases). The CDR3 extends over 14 amino acids. V was trimmed by 5 bases and J by 2 bases, leaving 11 bases between them. Germline assignment: CDR1 LNHDA and CDR2 SQIVND (reference sequence). Here the CDR3 reads CASSRRGPTDTQYF. The DNA of the CDR3 is TGTGCCAGTAGTCGGAGGGGGCCCACAGATACGCAGTATTTT.